These T cell receptor beta chains were read from a single sample in a study of OX40 agonist ivuxolimab in advanced cancers. Method: immunoSEQ multiplex PCR; TCRdb's copy keeps in-frame clones and lacks some. The repertoire holds 40,000 or so clones, with approximately 91% as singletons. Sample: CD4+ or CD8+ T cells sorted from blood, taken in a trial of the OX40 agonist ivuxolimab. The receptors stem from an adult with an advanced solid tumor such as melanoma, head and neck, liver or kidney cancer. CDR3s include the opening cysteine and the closing phenylalanine or tryptophan. The D gene is left open where the match is weak. Rows give clone size only sometimes, using once, few, many, or a class for an expanded clone.

J: TRBJ1-1; size: .; D: TRBD1; V: TRBV7-2; DNA: TGTGCCAGCAGCTTAGCGGAGACAGGGATGGGGTTCTTT; CDR3: CASSLAETGMGFF
J: TRBJ2-3; size: .; D: TRBD1; V: TRBV10-3; DNA: TGTGCCATCAGTGAGGGACAGGGGGCAGATACGCAGTATTTT; CDR3: CAISEGQGADTQYF
J: TRBJ2-1; size: once; D: TRBD2; V: TRBV27; DNA: TGTGCCAGTTGCCCTTTCGGCGGGGGGAACTACAATGAGCAGTTCTTC; CDR3: CASCPFGGGNYNEQFF
J: TRBJ1-5; size: .; D: .; V: TRBV28; DNA: TGTGCCAGCGGGGCGAGGCCCCAGCATTTT; CDR3: CASGARPQHF
J: TRBJ2-5; size: .; D: TRBD1; V: TRBV4-2; DNA: TGTGCCAGCAGCCAGAGAACAGGGGGCCCGTTCGAAGAGACCCAGTACTTC; CDR3: CASSQRTGGPFEETQYF
J: TRBJ2-1; size: few; D: .; V: TRBV10-2; DNA: TGCGCCAGCCGGAGTGGGGCAATAGACAATGAGCAGTTCTTC; CDR3: CASRSGAIDNEQFF
J: TRBJ1-2; size: .; D: .; V: TRBV28; DNA: TGTGCGACCGTCCCAGGGGCCAACTATGGCTACACCTTC; CDR3: CATVPGANYGYTF
J: TRBJ1-2; size: .; D: .; V: TRBV18; DNA: TGTGCCAGCTCACCAGGGGCCTCTTTCCATGGCTACACCTTC; CDR3: CASSPGASFHGYTF
J: TRBJ2-1; size: .; D: TRBD1; V: TRBV11-3; DNA: TGTGCCAGCAGCTCCAGACAGGGAAATGAGCAGTTCTTC; CDR3: CASSSRQGNEQFF
J: TRBJ2-3; size: .; D: .; V: TRBV4-1; DNA: TGCGCCAGCAGCCACCCGGATACGCAGTATTTT; CDR3: CASSHPDTQYF
J: TRBJ2-1; size: .; D: TRBD1; V: TRBV9; DNA: TGTGCCAGCAGCGGAGACAGGGGGAATGAGCAGTTCTTC; CDR3: CASSGDRGNEQFF
J: TRBJ2-2; size: .; D: TRBD1; V: TRBV11-3; DNA: TGTGCCAGCAGCAGAAACAGGGGAACCGGGGAGCTGTTTTTT; CDR3: CASSRNRGTGELFF
J: TRBJ2-3; size: .; D: TRBD2; V: TRBV29-1; DNA: TGCAGCGGCCATGGACTAGCGGGGATCGATACGCAGTATTTT; CDR3: CSGHGLAGIDTQYF
J: TRBJ2-1; size: few; D: .; V: TRBV4-1; DNA: TGCGCCAGCAGCCAAGTATTAGACCCCTACAATGAGCAGTTCTTC; CDR3: CASSQVLDPYNEQFF
J: TRBJ2-1; size: once; D: TRBD2; V: TRBV29-1; DNA: TGCAGCGCCGAAAGCGGGGGCCTACGGGGGTCCAATGGGCAGTTCTTC; CDR3: CSAESGGLRGSNGQFF
J: TRBJ1-6; size: .; D: .; V: TRBV15; DNA: TGTGCCACCAGCCCCAAACGGAGAATCTATAATTCACCCCTCCACTTT; CDR3: CATSPKRRIYNSPLHF
J: TRBJ1-2; size: many; D: .; V: TRBV4-1; DNA: TGCGCCAGCAGCCAACCCACCAGGGTAGTAGCTAACTATGGCTACACCTTC; CDR3: CASSQPTRVVANYGYTF
J: TRBJ1-4; size: .; D: .; V: TRBV23-1; DNA: TGCGCCAGCAGTCAATCGAGGGGTGGGGCAGGGGAAGGAACTAATGAAAAACTGTTTTTT; CDR3: CASSQSRGGAGEGTNEKLFF